The rows below give T cell receptor beta chains drawn from one sample of a study of T cell responses to AZD1222 COVID-19 vaccine. TCRdb's table, derived via immunoSEQ multiplex PCR, lists solely in-frame clones and lacks some. This table holds 150,000 to 200,000 clones, 94% found once. The input for sequencing was peripheral blood, taken 28 days after the second AZD1222 dose. Receptors originate from an adult who received the AZD1222 COVID-19 vaccine. CDR3s include the opening cysteine and the closing phenylalanine or tryptophan. The order of the fields is J gene, D gene, clone size, V gene, CDR3 protein, CDR3 DNA. D genes are given only for firm matches. Only part of the rows carry a size: once, few, many, or a class if the clone is expanded.

J gene: TRBJ1-1
D gene: TRBD1
clone size: NA
V gene: TRBV7-6
CDR3 protein: CASSAMGQSNTEAFF
CDR3 DNA: TGTGCCAGCAGCGCTATGGGACAGTCGAACACTGAAGCTTTCTTT

J gene: TRBJ2-7
D gene: TRBD2
clone size: NA
V gene: TRBV6-2/TRBV6-3
CDR3 protein: CASSQGLADIYEQYF
CDR3 DNA: TGTGCCAGCAGTCAGGGACTAGCGGATATCTACGAGCAGTACTTC

J gene: TRBJ1-1
D gene: NA
clone size: NA
V gene: TRBV27
CDR3 protein: CASSLQGNTEAFF
CDR3 DNA: TGTGCCAGCAGTTTACAGGGGAACACTGAAGCTTTCTTT

J gene: TRBJ2-1
D gene: TRBD2
clone size: once
V gene: TRBV27
CDR3 protein: CASSLFSGRGEQFF
CDR3 DNA: TGTGCCAGCAGTTTGTTTAGCGGGAGGGGTGAGCAGTTCTTC

J gene: TRBJ1-3
D gene: NA
clone size: once
V gene: TRBV6-5
CDR3 protein: CASSSKGRGDGNTIYF
CDR3 DNA: TGTGCCAGCAGTTCGAAAGGGAGGGGGGATGGAAACACCATATATTTT

J gene: TRBJ1-4
D gene: NA
clone size: NA
V gene: TRBV5-5
CDR3 protein: CASSLLGGEKLFF
CDR3 DNA: TGTGCCAGCAGCTTGCTGGGAGGCGAAAAACTGTTTTTT

J gene: TRBJ1-6
D gene: NA
clone size: NA
V gene: TRBV28
CDR3 protein: CASSLLGSSYNSPLHF
CDR3 DNA: TGTGCCAGCAGTTTATTGGGGAGCTCCTATAATTCACCCCTCCACTTT

J gene: TRBJ1-5
D gene: NA
clone size: NA
V gene: TRBV18
CDR3 protein: CASSPRGAGNQPQHF
CDR3 DNA: TGTGCCAGCTCACCAAGGGGGGCTGGGAATCAGCCCCAGCATTTT

J gene: TRBJ1-1
D gene: NA
clone size: NA
V gene: TRBV30
CDR3 protein: CAWSVSQGGGNTEAFF
CDR3 DNA: TGTGCCTGGAGTGTATCCCAGGGAGGGGGGAACACTGAAGCTTTCTTT

J gene: TRBJ1-1
D gene: NA
clone size: NA
V gene: TRBV28
CDR3 protein: CASSLGMGGGGAVEAFF
CDR3 DNA: NA

J gene: TRBJ1-1
D gene: NA
clone size: NA
V gene: TRBV7-9
CDR3 protein: CASSPATEAFF
CDR3 DNA: TGTGCCAGCAGCCCCGCCACTGAAGCTTTCTTT

J gene: TRBJ2-2
D gene: TRBD2
clone size: NA
V gene: TRBV7-2
CDR3 protein: CASSLKTSGMRGELFF
CDR3 DNA: TGTGCCAGCAGCTTAAAGACTAGCGGGATGAGAGGGGAGCTGTTTTTT

J gene: TRBJ2-1
D gene: TRBD2
clone size: NA
V gene: TRBV6-2/TRBV6-3
CDR3 protein: CASSYSGLAGAGEQFF
CDR3 DNA: TGTGCCAGCAGTTACTCGGGACTAGCGGGAGCGGGTGAGCAGTTCTTC

J gene: TRBJ2-3
D gene: TRBD2
clone size: NA
V gene: TRBV7-3
CDR3 protein: CASSLGGGPDDTQYF
CDR3 DNA: TGTGCCAGCAGCTTAGGGGGAGGGCCGGATGATACGCAGTATTTT

J gene: TRBJ2-2
D gene: TRBD1
clone size: NA
V gene: TRBV9
CDR3 protein: CASSPRQGTRDTGELFF
CDR3 DNA: TGTGCCAGCAGCCCAAGACAGGGGACGCGAGACACCGGGGAGCTGTTTTTT

J gene: TRBJ2-7
D gene: NA
clone size: once
V gene: TRBV5-6
CDR3 protein: CASSLVQLSEQYF
CDR3 DNA: TGTGCCAGCAGCCTGGTCCAGTTGAGCGAGCAGTACTTC

J gene: TRBJ2-7
D gene: NA
clone size: NA
V gene: TRBV6-6
CDR3 protein: CASSLAETHQYF
CDR3 DNA: TGTGCCAGCAGCTTAGCGGAGACCCATCAGTACTTC

J gene: TRBJ2-7
D gene: NA
clone size: NA
V gene: TRBV15
CDR3 protein: CATSRDHNEQYF
CDR3 DNA: TGTGCCACCAGCAGAGATCATAATGAGCAGTACTTC

J gene: TRBJ2-3
D gene: NA
clone size: NA
V gene: TRBV2
CDR3 protein: CASSEALLADTQYF
CDR3 DNA: TGTGCCAGCAGTGAAGCGCTTCTAGCAGATACGCAGTATTTT

J gene: TRBJ1-5
D gene: NA
clone size: NA
V gene: TRBV28
CDR3 protein: CASSLGRVSNQPQHF
CDR3 DNA: TGTGCCAGCAGTTTAGGTCGGGTAAGCAATCAGCCCCAGCATTTT

J gene: TRBJ2-7
D gene: NA
clone size: NA
V gene: TRBV6-2/TRBV6-3
CDR3 protein: CASSWRPRDRPPAYEQYF
CDR3 DNA: TGTGCCAGCAGTTGGCGGCCCCGGGACCGGCCGCCGGCCTACGAGCAGTACTTC

J gene: TRBJ2-7
D gene: NA
clone size: NA
V gene: TRBV3-1/TRBV3-2
CDR3 protein: CASSRGGSYEQYF
CDR3 DNA: TGTGCCAGCAGCCGAGGGGGGTCCTACGAGCAGTACTTC

J gene: TRBJ2-3
D gene: NA
clone size: once
V gene: TRBV3-1/TRBV3-2
CDR3 protein: CASSPQSDTQYF
CDR3 DNA: TGTGCCAGCAGCCCTCAATCAGATACGCAGTATTTT

J gene: TRBJ1-3
D gene: NA
clone size: NA
V gene: TRBV5-6
CDR3 protein: CASSQFFLDRGNTIYF
CDR3 DNA: TGTGCCAGCAGCCAATTTTTTCTCGACAGGGGAAACACCATATATTTT

J gene: TRBJ1-2
D gene: NA
clone size: NA
V gene: TRBV19
CDR3 protein: CASSYWGGNYGYTF
CDR3 DNA: TGTGCCAGTAGTTATTGGGGCGGAAACTATGGCTACACCTTC

J gene: TRBJ2-1
D gene: NA
clone size: NA
V gene: TRBV27
CDR3 protein: CASSDPSRRSYNEQFF
CDR3 DNA: TGTGCCAGCAGTGACCCTAGCAGGAGAAGCTACAATGAGCAGTTCTTC

J gene: TRBJ2-2
D gene: NA
clone size: NA
V gene: TRBV10-2
CDR3 protein: CASMWTLGELFF
CDR3 DNA: TGCGCCAGCATGTGGACCCTAGGGGAGCTGTTTTTT

J gene: TRBJ1-3
D gene: NA
clone size: NA
V gene: TRBV10-2
CDR3 protein: CASGDGRRKGNTIYF
CDR3 DNA: TGCGCCAGCGGGGATGGGAGGAGGAAAGGAAACACCATATATTTT

J gene: TRBJ1-1
D gene: NA
clone size: NA
V gene: TRBV6-2/TRBV6-3
CDR3 protein: CASSYSIILNTEAFF
CDR3 DNA: TGTGCCAGCAGTTACTCGATTATCCTGAACACTGAAGCTTTCTTT

J gene: TRBJ1-4
D gene: NA
clone size: NA
V gene: TRBV5-1
CDR3 protein: CASSWGSFEEKLFF
CDR3 DNA: TGCGCCAGCAGCTGGGGATCTTTCGAGGAAAAACTGTTTTTT

J gene: TRBJ1-5
D gene: TRBD1
clone size: NA
V gene: TRBV10-2
CDR3 protein: CASSGTGQVSNQPQHF
CDR3 DNA: TGCGCCAGCAGCGGAACCGGACAGGTTAGCAATCAGCCCCAGCATTTT

J gene: TRBJ1-1
D gene: NA
clone size: NA
V gene: TRBV10-3
CDR3 protein: CATAVAGWDTEAFF
CDR3 DNA: TGTGCCACTGCTGTCGCAGGTTGGGACACTGAAGCTTTCTTT

J gene: TRBJ1-4
D gene: NA
clone size: NA
V gene: TRBV29-1
CDR3 protein: CSAALGEKLFF
CDR3 DNA: TGCAGCGCCGCCCTGGGTGAAAAACTGTTTTTT

J gene: TRBJ1-1
D gene: NA
clone size: NA
V gene: TRBV6-2/TRBV6-3
CDR3 protein: CASSYPTGQGTNTEAFF
CDR3 DNA: TGTGCCAGCAGTTATCCAACAGGACAAGGGACGAACACTGAAGCTTTCTTT

J gene: TRBJ2-3
D gene: NA
clone size: NA
V gene: TRBV9
CDR3 protein: CASSEGTDTQYF
CDR3 DNA: TGTGCCAGCAGCGAGGGGACAGATACGCAGTATTTT

J gene: TRBJ1-1
D gene: NA
clone size: once
V gene: TRBV2
CDR3 protein: CASRGGGLTEAFF
CDR3 DNA: TGTGCCAGCAGGGGCGGGGGGTTGACTGAAGCTTTCTTT

J gene: TRBJ2-2
D gene: NA
clone size: NA
V gene: TRBV30
CDR3 protein: CAWNGQNTGELFF
CDR3 DNA: TGTGCCTGGAACGGACAGAACACCGGGGAGCTGTTTTTT

J gene: TRBJ1-1
D gene: NA
clone size: NA
V gene: TRBV29-1
CDR3 protein: CSVRQVRGTEAFF
CDR3 DNA: TGCAGCGTCAGACAGGTTAGGGGCACTGAAGCTTTCTTT

J gene: TRBJ2-1
D gene: TRBD2
clone size: NA
V gene: TRBV27
CDR3 protein: CASSSGTSGYNEQFF
CDR3 DNA: TGTGCCAGCAGTTCCGGGACTAGCGGCTACAATGAGCAGTTCTTC

J gene: TRBJ2-7
D gene: TRBD2
clone size: NA
V gene: TRBV5-4
CDR3 protein: CASSTRTSGTYEQYF
CDR3 DNA: TGTGCCAGCAGCACCCGGACTAGCGGGACATACGAGCAGTACTTC

J gene: TRBJ2-5
D gene: TRBD2
clone size: NA
V gene: TRBV7-2
CDR3 protein: CASSLARTPPLAGGETQYF
CDR3 DNA: TGTGCCAGCAGCTTAGCTCGCACACCACCTCTAGCGGGAGGAGAGACCCAGTACTTC

J gene: TRBJ2-7
D gene: NA
clone size: NA
V gene: TRBV13
CDR3 protein: CASSWRRESYEQYF
CDR3 DNA: TGTGCCAGCAGCTGGAGGAGAGAAAGCTACGAGCAGTACTTC

J gene: TRBJ1-2
D gene: NA
clone size: NA
V gene: TRBV28
CDR3 protein: CASHTGTGGYTF
CDR3 DNA: TGTGCCAGCCATACAGGGACGGGTGGCTACACCTTC

J gene: TRBJ1-5
D gene: NA
clone size: NA
V gene: TRBV27
CDR3 protein: CASSPTRNQPQHF
CDR3 DNA: TGTGCCAGCAGTCCGACTAGGAATCAGCCCCAGCATTTT

J gene: TRBJ2-2
D gene: TRBD2
clone size: once
V gene: TRBV5-1
CDR3 protein: CASSLLYAGGTGELFF
CDR3 DNA: TGCGCCAGCAGCTTGTTGTATGCGGGAGGCACCGGGGAGCTGTTTTTT

J gene: TRBJ1-4
D gene: NA
clone size: NA
V gene: TRBV12-2
CDR3 protein: CASRFTGLNEKLFF
CDR3 DNA: TGTGCAAGTCGCTTCACAGGGCTTAATGAAAAACTGTTTTTT

J gene: TRBJ1-2
D gene: TRBD1
clone size: few
V gene: TRBV2
CDR3 protein: CASTIQGNGYTF
CDR3 DNA: TGTGCCAGCACCATACAGGGGAATGGCTACACCTTC